Here is one TCR beta chain with its context. This clone appeared a single time. Its antigen target is currently unknown. No clone much larger than this one lies a single base away; base qualities are absent. These data come from a study of naive CD8 T cells in extremely preterm neonates (dated by TCRdb to 2017 to 2019). Background for the entire study: The adult participants' age range is given as 25-50 years in the abstract but as 20-50 years in the methods. TCRbeta CDR3 repertoires of sorted naive CD8+ T cells were compared across four age groups: extremely preterm neonates, term neonates, young children and adults.

Peripheral blood was donated by five healthy children aged about 16-56 months undergoing elective routine surgery and by five healthy nonsmoking adults. A FACSAria III cell sorter was used to sort live, Annexin V-negative naive CD8+ T cells (CD3+CD8+CD45RA+CCR7+). Between roughly 17,000 and 100,000 naive CD8+ T cells were sorted per sample. Ficoll-Paque density gradient centrifugation of diluted blood was used to isolate mononuclear cells. Before sorting, mononuclear cells were cryopreserved in approximately 10% DMSO with about 90% FBS and kept in long-term storage at -150 degrees C. After thawing, cells were stained with Annexin V along with antibodies against CD3, CD8, CCR7 and CD45RA. Genomic DNA was extracted from snap-frozen sorted cell pellets with the DNeasy Blood and Tissue Kit. TCRbeta CDR3 regions were amplified from genomic DNA by a two-step, bias-controlled multiplex PCR. Primers specific for every TRBV and TRBJ gene segment were included in the multiplex PCR. TCRbeta repertoire data were generated with the immunoSEQ Assay. In the source study's methods: To merge closely related sequences, reads went through filtering and clustering using a relative-frequency ratio and a modified nearest-neighbor algorithm. The V, D and J gene assignments for CDR3 sequences were based on IMGT annotation. Template counts were normalized for PCR amplification bias and quantified against synthetic TCR CDR3 analog sequences. Only unique productive sequences, defined as in-frame CDR3 sequences without stop codons, were included in the analyses. The immunoSEQ Analyzer software was used to calculate iChao1 richness and clonality, with clonality defined as 1 minus Pielou's evenness. Statistical testing was performed in JMP, using Student's t-test or a non-parametric test depending on Shapiro-Wilk normality results. This immuneACCESS table, as held by TCRdb, lists in-frame sequences with V and J called but not all clones. Of the missing ones, under half trace to an unresolved V gene in checked studies; the others have no known cause. That table supplies the V and J calls and clone size; D and trimming were determined from the DNA. The sample table lists about 7,000 clones, around 98% of them with a count of one. Together, the top ten hold over 0.3% of the sample.

On the study overall, not on this receptor specifically: Prospective longitudinal studies of preterm and term neonates were called for by the authors so that T cell development could be tracked within individuals. A higher proportion of shared CDR3 nucleotide sequences was found in preterm neonates (roughly 2.7%) than in term neonates (approximately 0.4%), young children (approximately 0.03%) and adults (around 0.01%). The authors noted a small sample size and variable productive template counts among preterm samples as limitations. Compared with all other age groups, preterm neonates showed significantly lower iChao1 richness (p < 0.05) along with an even clone distribution, indicating a less rich repertoire. Preterm CDR3s were shorter, with fewer N additions and less junctional trimming, and were closer to germline than those of older groups.

The source material was naive CD8+ T cells from blood. The sequence came from a human donor in good health.

The CDR3 corresponds to CASSLEAGFNEQFF. The DNA sequence is TGTGCCAGCAGCTTGGAAGCGGGGTTCAATGAGCAGTTCTTC. The chain is assembled from TRBV7-6 and TRBJ2-1, and 7 junction bases match TRBD2. The CDR3 has 14 amino acids, counting the end cysteine and phenylalanine. The CDR3 DNA has 42 bases and is translated from base 1. Relative to germline, V is missing 3 bases and J is missing 6 bases, with 5 bases of the junction outside any gene match. Sequences SGHVS (CDR1) and FNYEAQ (CDR2) are obtained from the germline V gene.